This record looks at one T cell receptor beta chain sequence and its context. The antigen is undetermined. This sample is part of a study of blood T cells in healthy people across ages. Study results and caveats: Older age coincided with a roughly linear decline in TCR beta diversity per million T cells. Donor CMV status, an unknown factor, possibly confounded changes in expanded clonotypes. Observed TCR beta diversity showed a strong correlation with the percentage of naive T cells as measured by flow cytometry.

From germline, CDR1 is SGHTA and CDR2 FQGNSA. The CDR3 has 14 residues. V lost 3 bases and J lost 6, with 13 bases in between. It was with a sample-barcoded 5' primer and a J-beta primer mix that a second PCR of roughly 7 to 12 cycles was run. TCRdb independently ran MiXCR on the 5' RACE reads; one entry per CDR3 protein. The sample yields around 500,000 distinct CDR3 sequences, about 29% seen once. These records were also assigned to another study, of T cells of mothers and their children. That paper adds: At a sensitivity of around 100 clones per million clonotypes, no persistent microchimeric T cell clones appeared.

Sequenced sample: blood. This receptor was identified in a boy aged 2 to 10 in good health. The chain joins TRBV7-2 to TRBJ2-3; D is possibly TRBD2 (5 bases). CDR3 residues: CASSLSGLVDTQYF. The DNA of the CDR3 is TGTGCCAGCAGCTTGAGCGGATTGGTGGATACGCAGTATTTT.